One sample yielded the 29 T cell receptor beta chains listed below, sequenced in a study of blood T cell repertoires in COVID-19. Here immunoSEQ multiplex PCR was the method, and the copy in TCRdb shows in-frame clones only, minus some. The data show 150,000 or so clones, approximately 85% seen once. Source material: peripheral blood. The receptors here all came from a man aged 55 to 69 with COVID-19, enrolled during active disease.

The chain has TRBV20-1 and TRBJ2-7; 7 bases agree with TRBD2. J lost 10 bases, V lost 8 bases, and 11 bases had no gene match. CDR1 and CDR2 (germline): DFQATT, SNEGSKA (reference sequence). This CDR3 is built from 11 residues. CDR3 bases: TGCAGTCCAGAGAGACTAGCTCGTCAGTACTTC. It encodes CSPERLARQYF.

The gene calls are TRBV28 and TRBJ1-3; D remains unclear. CDR1 and CDR2 (germline): MDHEN, SYDVKM. The length of the CDR3 is 12 residues. V lost 3 bases and J 4 bases, leaving 4 bases between the germline ends. The chain's CDR3 is CASSLAGNTIYF. CDR3 nucleotide sequence: TGTGCCAGCAGTTTGGCAGGAAACACCATATATTTT.

This chain joins TRBV6-2 or TRBV6-3 and TRBJ2-2, with 11 bases lining up with TRBD1. This CDR3 spans 17 amino acids. Germline V CDR1 and CDR2: MNHEY, SVGEGT. Trimming at V came to 4 bases and at J to 5 bases, leaving 9 bases not matched to a gene. CDR3 sequence reads: CASSSATGTGGTGELFF. The CDR3 nucleotides read TGTGCCAGCAGTTCCGCTACCGGGACAGGGGGGACCGGGGAGCTGTTTTTT.

The J gene is TRBJ2-5, the V gene TRBV4-1, with 11 bases fitting TRBD2. This CDR3 contains 16 residues. V lost 6 bases, J lost 7 bases, and 13 bases stayed unmatched. CDR1 is MGHRA, CDR2 YSYEKL, per germline. The CDR3 DNA follows: TGCGCCAGCAGGTCCACTAGCGGGGGTCGTATAGGGACCCAGTACTTC. Residues: CASRSTSGGRIGTQYF.

This clone was counted many times. The chain couples TRBV7-2 to TRBJ2-1; TRBD1 matches at 7 bases. The CDR3 is 15 residues long. Germline CDR1 reads SGHTA; CDR2 reads FQGNSA. Losses at the gene ends were 4 bases for V and 5 bases for J; bases not matched to a gene: 8. The CDR3 DNA reads TGTGCCAGCAGCTCCCCGGGACAGCGACACAATGAGCAGTTCTTC. Protein: CASSSPGQRHNEQFF.

The chain joins TRBV18 to TRBJ1-1; 9 bases fit TRBD1. This CDR3 is 16 amino acids long. V shed 10 bases and J 1 base; nucleotides not matched to a gene: 13. Germline lookup yields CDR1 KGHSH and CDR2 LQKENI. The CDR3 sequence: CATSHRDRASNTEAFF. The CDR3 bases are TGTGCCACCAGCCACCGGGACAGGGCGTCGAACACTGAAGCTTTCTTT.

The J gene is TRBJ1-5, the V gene TRBV27; 7 nucleotides line up with TRBD1. V dropped 3 bases and J dropped 3; count of bases not matched to a gene: 5. This CDR3 is 15 amino acids long. The germline V gene has CDR1 MNHEY and CDR2 SMNVEV (reference sequence). The CDR3 spells CASSFRGLVNQPQHF. The CDR3 bases are TGTGCCAGCAGTTTCAGGGGGTTAGTCAATCAGCCCCAGCATTTT.

The chain is built from TRBV5-4 and TRBJ1-4; D perhaps matches TRBD1 (6 bases). CDR1 and CDR2 from the germline V gene are SGHNT and YYREEE (reference sequence). This CDR3 contains 16 residues. V lost 2 bases to trimming and J lost 6 bases, with 17 bases between them. CDR3 amino acids: CASSLYQQGRHEKLFF. CDR3 coding DNA: TGTGCCAGCAGCTTATATCAACAGGGTCGACATGAAAAACTGTTTTTT.

This chain joins TRBV10-2 and TRBJ1-5; D remains ambiguous. Trimming stripped 0 bases from V and 4 bases from J, with 4 bases between. The CDR3 extends over 13 amino acids. The germline CDR1 and CDR2 sequences are WSHSY and SAAADI. CDR3: CASSESANQPQHF. The DNA of the CDR3 is TGCGCCAGCAGTGAGTCTGCGAATCAGCCCCAGCATTTT.

The rearrangement uses TRBV27 and TRBJ2-1; D is perhaps TRBD2 (5 bases). The V end was cut by 1 base, the J end by 10 bases, with 23 bases between. The CDR3 spans 17 residues. The germline gives CDR1 MNHEY, CDR2 SMNVEV (reference sequence). The CDR3 protein is CASSLWRVSDFLGEQFF. Here the CDR3 DNA reads TGTGCCAGCAGTTTATGGCGGGTTAGTGACTTCTTAGGAGAGCAGTTCTTC.

The rearrangement links TRBV21-1 to TRBJ1-2; TRBD1, as called in the table, went unchecked against the DNA. TRBV21-1 is marked as a pseudogene. The CDR3 is made up of 16 amino acids. This CDR3 is CASRKKGLTPLYGYTF. The CDR3 nucleotides read TGTGCCAGCAGGAAGAAGGGGCTTACACCACTCTATGGCTACACCTTC.

The chain's CDR3 is CASSVLPPGQPQHF. In DNA, the CDR3 is TGTGCCAGCAGTGTTCTCCCACCCGGGCAGCCCCAGCATTTT. The chain combines TRBV2 with TRBJ1-5; D is unclear. Trimming took off 4 bases at V and 7 bases at J, with 14 bases between the two ends. There are 14 residues in the CDR3. Looked up from germline, CDR1 is SNHLY and CDR2 is FYNNEI.

This clone was observed a handful of times. The rearrangement links TRBV29-1 to TRBJ2-7; D is uncertain. Germline V CDR1 and CDR2: SQVTM, ANQGSEA. The V gene lost 0 bases and the J gene lost 8 bases, with 20 bases spanning the gap. This CDR3 spans 15 amino acids. Here the CDR3 reads CSVEDTVAHPLKQYF. The DNA for the CDR3 is TGCAGCGTTGAAGACACAGTGGCCCACCCTCTAAAGCAGTACTTC.

The chain is built from TRBV7-3 and TRBJ1-1, with 8 bases lining up with TRBD1. The CDR3 totals 13 residues. Trimming cost V 4 bases and J 5 bases; bases outside gene matches: 3. Germline V gene lookup returns CDR1 SGHTA and CDR2 FQGTGA. The CDR3 DNA reads as TGTGCCAGCAGCTCAGACAGGGGTACTGAAGCTTTCTTT. Amino acid sequence: CASSSDRGTEAFF.

This chain links TRBV3-1 (or the pseudogene TRBV3-2) with TRBJ2-1; D remains unclear. The germline V gene has CDR1 LGHDT and CDR2 YNNKEL (reference sequence). The CDR3 covers 14 residues. V was clipped by 4 bases and J by 6 bases, with 13 bases between them. The CDR3 is CASSPLGSSNEQFF. The CDR3 DNA follows: TGTGCCAGCAGCCCTCTCGGGTCAAGCAATGAGCAGTTCTTC.

This chain uses TRBV19 with TRBJ1-5; TRBD1 matches at 7 bases. This CDR3 comprises 22 residues. The V segment lost 4 bases and the J segment 1 base; nucleotides outside the gene matches: 25. Looked up from germline, CDR1 is LNHDA and CDR2 is SQIVND (reference sequence). CDR3: CASSRRQGRPPGWGVSNQPQHF. The CDR3 coding sequence is TGTGCCAGTAGTAGAAGACAGGGCCGGCCCCCGGGCTGGGGAGTGAGCAATCAGCCCCAGCATTTT.

V gene TRBV11-3 combines with J gene TRBJ2-7; D may be TRBD2 (5 bases). The germline V gene has CDR1 SGHNT and CDR2 YENEEA. The ends were cut back, 1 base at V and 5 bases at J, with 9 bases in the middle. The CDR3 contains 13 residues. The CDR3 DNA reads TGTGCCAGCAGCTTAGGAGGGCAGAACGAGCAGTACTTC. Its translation: CASSLGGQNEQYF.

The chain employs TRBV24-1 and TRBJ1-2; tentative D call: TRBD1 (5 bases). V shed 6 bases and J shed 2 bases, with 9 bases lying between them. This CDR3 has 13 residues. Germline lookup yields CDR1 KGHDR and CDR2 SFDVKD. CDR3 sequence reads: CATSMTENYGYTF. The DNA of the CDR3 is TGTGCCACCAGTATGACAGAAAACTATGGCTACACCTTC.

This rearrangement joins TRBV5-1 to TRBJ2-3, with TRBD1 matching over 7 bases. V lost 7 bases, J lost 4 bases, and 9 bases stayed unmatched. Germline-derived CDR1 and CDR2 are SGHRS and YFSETQ. The length of the CDR3 is 14 residues. This CDR3 reads CASFPGTAADTQYF. CDR3 DNA: TGCGCCAGCTTCCCCGGGACAGCGGCAGATACGCAGTATTTT.

The chain combines TRBV20-1 with TRBJ1-2; no reliable D call. The length of the CDR3 is 15 residues. V was cut by 3 bases and J by 0 bases, with 14 bases left in between. Germline CDR1 DFQATT, CDR2 SNEGSKA (reference sequence). The CDR3 reads CSASGITGPNYGYTF. CDR3 in DNA: TGCAGTGCTAGTGGTATAACGGGTCCTAACTATGGCTACACCTTC.

The genes are TRBV19 and TRBJ2-3, with a possible D match to TRBD1 (7 bases). Germline loops: CDR1 LNHDA, CDR2 SQIVND (reference sequence). V gave up 7 bases and J gave up 3 bases, with 23 bases separating them. The CDR3 is 17 amino acids. The chain's CDR3 is CASNGGTGVIGTDTQYF. CDR3 DNA: TGTGCCAGTAACGGGGGCACAGGGGTAATAGGGACAGATACGCAGTATTTT.

The chain has TRBV9 and TRBJ1-5; D uncertain. The germline gives CDR1 SGDLS, CDR2 YYNGEE. The CDR3 is made up of 14 amino acids. Trimming pared 8 bases from V and 2 bases from J, leaving 14 bases between. In nucleotides, the CDR3 is TGTGCCAGTGCGGCGGGATGGGGCAATCAGCCCCAGCATTTT. This encodes CASAAGWGNQPQHF.

This rearrangement joins TRBV5-1 to TRBJ2-1; the D gene is possibly TRBD2 (6 bases). CDR1 and CDR2 from the germline V gene are SGHRS and YFSETQ. Trimming stripped 6 bases from V and 8 bases from J, with 15 bases between. This CDR3 region has 13 residues. The CDR3 region is CASNAGPPHEQFF. The DNA for the CDR3 is TGCGCCAGCAACGCGGGACCCCCCCATGAGCAGTTCTTC.

The rearrangement joins TRBV30 to TRBJ2-7; D gene unclear. Germline lookup yields CDR1 GTSNPN and CDR2 SVGIG (reference sequence). V lost 4 bases, J lost 0 bases, and 10 bases lay in between. CDR3 size: 13 residues. DNA of the CDR3: TGTGCCTGGACCCCCCCAAACTCCTACGAGCAGTACTTC. Translation gives CAWTPPNSYEQYF.

V is TRBV24-1 and J is TRBJ2-1; no clear D gene. Germline assignment: CDR1 KGHDR and CDR2 SFDVKD. This CDR3 region has 13 residues. V shed 3 bases and J shed 6 bases, with 8 bases lying between them. This CDR3 is CATSDGSLNEQFF. The CDR3 nucleotides read TGTGCCACCAGTGATGGCTCGCTCAATGAGCAGTTCTTC.

This chain uses TRBV11-2 with TRBJ2-3, with D possibly matching TRBD1 (5 bases). Trimming stripped 4 bases from V and 4 bases from J, with 12 bases between. Germline values: CDR1 SGHAT, CDR2 FQNNGV. The CDR3 covers 14 residues. The CDR3, as DNA: TGTGCCAGCAGCTCCGGGCCCAGGGCAGATACGCAGTATTTT. Its protein product is CASSSGPRADTQYF.

The chain couples TRBV13 to TRBJ1-4; 7 bases fit TRBD1. This CDR3 spans 14 amino acids. With V trimmed by 4 bases and J by 8 bases, 7 bases remained unmatched. CDR1 is PRHDT and CDR2 is FYEKMQ in the germline V gene (reference sequence). CDR3 protein: CASSSRGLAEKLFF. The CDR3 DNA reads as TGTGCCAGCAGCTCTAGGGGGCTAGCGGAAAAACTGTTTTTT.

The V call is TRBV11-3, the J call TRBJ2-7; a weak D match, TRBD1 (5 bases). CDR1 and CDR2 from the germline V gene are SGHNT and YENEEA. Trimming left V 1 base short and J 0 bases short, with 10 bases between. The CDR3 contains 15 residues. The CDR3 DNA follows: TGTGCCAGCAGCTTAGGGGCAGGGAACTCCTACGAGCAGTACTTC. The encoded protein is CASSLGAGNSYEQYF.

The chain links TRBV19 to TRBJ2-2; the match to TRBD2 covers 8 bases. This CDR3 comprises 17 residues. The germline CDR1 and CDR2 sequences are LNHDA and SQIVND (reference sequence). The V segment lost 7 bases and the J segment 2 bases; nucleotides outside the gene matches: 12. For the CDR3, the DNA is TGTGCCAGTACCAGGACTAGCCTGAATCCAAACACCGGGGAGCTGTTTTTT. This encodes CASTRTSLNPNTGELFF.